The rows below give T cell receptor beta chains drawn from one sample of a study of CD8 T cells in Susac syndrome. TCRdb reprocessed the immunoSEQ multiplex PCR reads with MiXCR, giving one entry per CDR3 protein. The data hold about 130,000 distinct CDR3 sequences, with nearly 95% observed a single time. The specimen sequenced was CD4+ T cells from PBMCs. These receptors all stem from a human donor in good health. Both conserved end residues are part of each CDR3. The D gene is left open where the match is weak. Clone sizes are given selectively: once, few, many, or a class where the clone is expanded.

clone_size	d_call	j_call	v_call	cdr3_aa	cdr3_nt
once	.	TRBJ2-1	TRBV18	CASSPGLTLGSYNEQFF	TGTGCCAGCTCACCTGGACTCACCTTAGGGTCCTACAATGAGCAGTTCTTC
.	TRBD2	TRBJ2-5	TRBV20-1	CSANRLAGGPSETQYF	TGCAGTGCTAACCGACTAGCGGGAGGGCCTTCGGAGACCCAGTACTTC
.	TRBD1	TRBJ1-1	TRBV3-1	CASSLVTGTGNTEAFF	TGTGCCAGCAGCCTAGTAACCGGGACAGGCAACACTGAAGCTTTCTTT
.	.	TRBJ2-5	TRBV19	CASSTLGTKDKETQYF	TGTGCCAGTAGTACCCTCGGGACCAAAGACAAAGAGACCCAGTACTTC
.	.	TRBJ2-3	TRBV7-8	CASSSSFTDTQYF	TGTGCCAGCAGTTCCTCTTTCACAGATACGCAGTATTTT
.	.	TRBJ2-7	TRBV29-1	CSVAQAEGSYEQYF	TGCAGCGTTGCGCAGGCGGAGGGGTCATACGAGCAGTACTTC
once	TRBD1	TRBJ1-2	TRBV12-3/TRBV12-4	CASRQTGSGGYTF	TGTGCCAGCAGGCAGACAGGGTCGGGTGGCTACACCTTC
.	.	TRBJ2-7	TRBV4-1	CASSTSGPPYEQYF	TGCGCCAGCAGCACCTCCGGGCCCCCCTACGAGCAGTACTTC
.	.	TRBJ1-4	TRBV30	CAWSLSKGEKLFF	TGTGCCTGGAGCTTATCAAAGGGTGAAAAACTGTTTTTT
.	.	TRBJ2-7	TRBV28	CASIKGVKEQYF	TGTGCCAGCATAAAAGGGGTTAAAGAGCAGTACTTC
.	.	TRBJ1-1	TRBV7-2	CASRGGNTEAFF	TGTGCCAGCCGGGGAGGGAACACTGAAGCTTTCTTT
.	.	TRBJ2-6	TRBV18	CASSTQGPSTSGANVLTF	TGTGCCAGCTCAACGCAGGGGCCTTCCACCTCTGGGGCCAACGTCCTGACTTTC
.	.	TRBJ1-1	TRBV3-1	CASSQGTGSTEAFF	TGTGCCAGCAGCCAAGGTACAGGGAGCACTGAAGCTTTCTTT
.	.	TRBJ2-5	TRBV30	CAWSVTAGTQYF	TGTGCCTGGAGTGTAACGGCTGGGACCCAGTACTTC
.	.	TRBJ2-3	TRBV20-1	CSASESGRTDTQYF	TGCAGTGCTAGCGAGTCCGGGAGAACGGATACGCAGTATTTT
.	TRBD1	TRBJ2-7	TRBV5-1	CASSSPVGTGAYEQYF	TGCGCCAGCAGCTCCCCTGTGGGGACAGGGGCCTACGAGCAGTACTTC
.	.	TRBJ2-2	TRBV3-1	CASSQGWQWDVTGELFF	TGTGCCAGCAGCCAAGGGTGGCAGTGGGATGTAACCGGGGAGCTGTTTTTT
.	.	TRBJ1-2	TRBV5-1	CASSFFGGTEGYTF	TGCGCCAGCAGCTTTTTCGGGGGAACGGAGGGCTACACCTTC
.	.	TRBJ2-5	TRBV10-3	CAISEQFQETQYF	TGTGCCATCAGTGAACAGTTCCAAGAGACCCAGTACTTC
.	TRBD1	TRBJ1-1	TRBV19	CASKTTGDITEAFF	TGTGCCAGTAAGACAACAGGGGATATCACTGAAGCTTTCTTT
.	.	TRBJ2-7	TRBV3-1	CASSQVGEQYF	TGTGCCAGCAGCCAAGTCGGCGAGCAGTACTTC
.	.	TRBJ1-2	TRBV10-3	CATLDRRQSYGYTF	TGTGCCACTTTGGACCGCCGGCAGAGCTATGGCTACACCTTC